The 23 T cell receptor beta chains presented below share a single source sample, sequenced in a study of glioma-infiltrating T cells after dendritic cell vaccination. Only in-frame clones appear in the TCRdb table, and some are missing; sequencing was by immunoSEQ multiplex PCR. There are about 87,000 clones in the sample; around nine tenths occur only once, and approximately 3% lies in the top ten. The sample in question was blood, obtained before dendritic cell vaccination. These receptors all stem from a human donor with glioblastoma.

This sequence joins TRBV7-2 and TRBJ2-1; 11 bases align to TRBD2. This CDR3 has 15 amino acids. V dropped 5 bases and J dropped 4; count of bases not matched to a gene: 4. Germline V gene lookup returns CDR1 SGHTA and CDR2 FQGNSA. CDR3 coding DNA: TGTGCCAGCAGCCGAACTAGCGGGGGTTACAATGAGCAGTTCTTC. This gives the protein CASSRTSGGYNEQFF. Filled out from reference TRBV7-2 and TRBJ2-1, the complete variable domain reads GAGVSQSPSNKVTEKGKDVELRCDPISGHTALYWYRQSLGQGLEFLIYFQGNSAPDKSGLPSDRFSAERTGGSVSTLTIQRTQQEDSAVYLCASSRTSGGYNEQFFGPGTRLTVL.

This clone was picked up one time. The chain carries TRBV5-1 and TRBJ2-3; TRBD1 matches 9 bases. J was trimmed by 5 bases and V by 3 bases; bases with no gene match: 13. Germline lookup yields CDR1 SGHRS and CDR2 YFSETQ. The CDR3 length is 17 residues. The CDR3 region is CASSWGPRTGDGDTQYF. As DNA, the CDR3 is TGCGCCAGCAGCTGGGGCCCGAGGACAGGGGACGGAGATACGCAGTATTTT.

V usage is TRBV15 and J usage is TRBJ1-4; TRBD1 matches 9 bases. The junction had 6 bases not matched to a gene; V was cut back by 5 bases and J by 5 bases. This CDR3 spans 15 amino acids. Germline V gene sequence: CDR1 LNHNV, CDR2 YYDKDF (reference sequence). The CDR3 sequence: CATSGGQGKNEKLFF. The CDR3 bases are TGTGCCACCAGCGGGGGACAGGGAAAGAATGAAAAACTGTTTTTT.

This clone was counted a few times. This rearrangement joins TRBV2 to TRBJ1-2; TRBD1 matches 8 bases. The junction had 10 bases not matched to a gene; V was cut back by 6 bases and J by 4 bases. Germline values: CDR1 SNHLY, CDR2 FYNNEI. The CDR3 totals 15 residues. CDR3 DNA sequence: TGTGCCAGCAGGGGATTGCAGGGGGCCGGCTATGGCTACACCTTC. Amino acid sequence: CASRGLQGAGYGYTF.

The chain is built from TRBV25-1 and TRBJ2-5; D possibly corresponds to TRBD2 (5 bases). Germline CDR1 MGHDK, CDR2 SYGVNS. The CDR3 contains 13 residues. V was shortened by 3 bases and J by 6 bases, with 11 bases between the two germline ends. For the CDR3, the DNA is TGTGCCAGCAGTGATAACGGGGTCAAGACCCAGTACTTC. It encodes CASSDNGVKTQYF.

This clone is classed as medium-sized. Other DNA variants within this sample encode the same CDR3. The chain is built from TRBV5-6 and TRBJ2-7; 11 nucleotides align to TRBD1. The V segment lost 3 bases and the J segment 3 bases; nucleotides outside the gene matches: 5. CDR3 length: 15 amino acids. CDR1 SGHDT and CDR2 YYEEEE come from the germline V gene. CDR3 DNA sequence: TGTGCCAGCAGCTCCCGGGGACAGGGGGACTACGAGCAGTACTTC. Protein product: CASSSRGQGDYEQYF.

V usage is TRBV7-8 and J usage is TRBJ2-3; TRBD2 matches 12 bases. The length of the CDR3 is 17 residues. V dropped 5 bases and J dropped 0; count of bases not matched to a gene: 6. Looked up from germline, CDR1 is SGHVS and CDR2 is FQNEAQ. CDR3 nucleotides: TGTGCCAGCAGCCGAAGAGGACTAGCGGGGAGCACAGATACGCAGTATTTT. Protein sequence: CASSRRGLAGSTDTQYF.

The chain carries TRBV5-1 and TRBJ1-2, with 8 positions matching TRBD1. The trim removed 4 bases at V and 5 bases at J, leaving 7 bases unmatched. The CDR3 contains 14 residues. CDR1 is SGHRS and CDR2 is YFSETQ in the germline V gene. The CDR3 nucleotides are TGCGCCAGCAGCGAGGACAGGGTGAGATATGGCTACACCTTC. Translating it yields CASSEDRVRYGYTF.

The rearrangement links TRBV7-9 to TRBJ2-7; 7 bases agree with TRBD1. There are 14 residues in the CDR3. V lost 4 bases to trimming and J lost 7 bases; unmatched junction nucleotides: 10. Germline CDR1 and CDR2: SEHNR and FQNEAQ (reference sequence). The CDR3 protein is CASSSRQGQWEQYF. Written as DNA, the CDR3 is TGTGCCAGCAGCTCGAGACAGGGTCAGTGGGAGCAGTACTTC.

The rearrangement links TRBV5-5 to TRBJ2-5; 7 bases align to TRBD1. The CDR3 loop spans 15 amino acids. Losses at the gene ends were 2 bases for V and 1 base for J; bases not matched to a gene: 5. Germline V gene sequence: CDR1 SGHKS, CDR2 YYEKEE (reference sequence). CDR3 bases: TGTGCCAGCAGCTTACTCGGGACAGCCCAAGAGACCCAGTACTTC. Its translation: CASSLLGTAQETQYF.

This clone is a singleton in its sample. The chain uses TRBV11-2 and TRBJ2-1; D may be TRBD1 (6 bases). The CDR3 has 15 amino acids. V lost 9 bases and J 4 bases, leaving 19 bases between the germline ends. Germline CDR1 SGHAT, CDR2 FQNNGV. The CDR3 protein is CASKGDPLNYNEQFF. In DNA, the CDR3 is TGTGCCAGTAAGGGGGACCCACTGAATTACAATGAGCAGTTCTTC.

CDR3: CASSLPGILTGEMFTDTQYF. Here the CDR3 DNA reads TGTGCCAGCAGCCTCCCGGGAATTCTGACAGGGGAGATGTTCACAGATACGCAGTATTTT. The rearrangement uses TRBV4-2 and TRBJ2-3; 8 nucleotides line up with TRBD1. The germline V gene encodes CDR1 LGHNA and CDR2 YNFKEQ. CDR3 length: 20 residues. V was pared by 4 bases and J by 2 bases, with 20 bases of the junction left unmatched.

The CDR3 DNA is TGCGCCAGCAGCCCAGAGCGGTACTCGAACACCGGGGAGCTGTTTTTT. This sequence encodes CASSPERYSNTGELFF. The chain couples TRBV4-1 to TRBJ2-2, with D possibly matching TRBD2 (5 bases). This CDR3 spans 16 amino acids. Germline lookup yields CDR1 MGHRA and CDR2 YSYEKL. Trimming removed 4 bases at V and 0 bases at J, with 12 bases between.

The gene calls are TRBV5-4 and TRBJ1-2; D is ambiguous. The V end lost 0 bases, the J end lost 2 bases, and 11 bases lay between the germline ends. Per germline, CDR1 SGHNT and CDR2 YYREEE (reference sequence). The CDR3 sequence is 15 residues long. CDR3 sequence reads: CASSLVSVSNYGYTF. CDR3 in DNA: TGTGCCAGCAGCTTGGTTTCGGTGTCGAACTATGGCTACACCTTC.

This rearrangement joins TRBV5-1 to TRBJ1-2, with D perhaps TRBD1 (5 bases). Germline CDR1 is SGHRS and CDR2 is YFSETQ. The length of the CDR3 is 13 residues. V gave up 0 bases and J gave up 8 bases, with 11 bases separating them. This CDR3 is CASSLDGGGGYTF. Written as DNA, the CDR3 is TGCGCCAGCAGCTTGGACGGGGGAGGAGGCTACACCTTC.

This chain links TRBV5-1 with TRBJ1-1; TRBD1 is a possible D gene (5 bases). The CDR3 has 14 residues. V was shortened by 3 bases and J by 5 bases, with 14 bases between the two germline ends. The germline V gene has CDR1 SGHRS and CDR2 YFSETQ. The CDR3 nucleotides read TGCGCCAGCAGCTCGGACGGGAGGGGAACTGAAGCTTTCTTT. Its protein is CASSSDGRGTEAFF. The complete variable domain, with remaining parts taken from reference TRBV5-1 and TRBJ1-1, reads KAGVTQTPRYLIKTRGQQVTLSCSPISGHRSVSWYQQTPGQGLQFLFEYFSETQRNKGNFPGRFSGRQFSNSRSEMNVSTLELGDSALYLCASSSDGRGTEAFFGQGTRLTVV.

The chain carries TRBV5-4 and TRBJ1-6, with D perhaps matching TRBD1 (5 bases). Deletions cut 1 base from V and 11 bases from J, with 7 bases between. Germline CDR1 and CDR2: SGHNT and YYREEE (reference sequence). CDR3 size: 12 residues. The CDR3 spells CASSLRGTPLHF. CDR3 sequence (DNA): TGTGCCAGCAGCTTGAGGGGCACACCCCTCCACTTT. Complete variable domain (other parts from reference TRBV5-4 and TRBJ1-6): ETGVTQSPTHLIKTRGQQVTLRCSSQSGHNTVSWYQQALGQGPQFIFQYYREEENGRGNFPPRFSGLQFPNYSSELNVNALELDDSALYLCASSLRGTPLHFGNGTRLTVT.

CDR3 nucleotides: TGTGCCAGCAGCTTCCGAGTAGCGGGGGGTACGACCCAAGAGACCCAGTACTTC. Residues: CASSFRVAGGTTQETQYF. The chain is built from TRBV7-2 and TRBJ2-5, with TRBD2 identical over 10 bases. J lost 1 base, V lost 3 bases, and 11 bases had no gene match. The CDR3 runs to 18 residues. CDR1 SGHTA and CDR2 FQGNSA come from the germline V gene.

The V call is TRBV2, the J call TRBJ2-3; possibly TRBD2 for D (6 bases). This CDR3 has 16 residues. The germline V gene has CDR1 SNHLY and CDR2 FYNNEI. Deletions cut 4 bases from V and 4 bases from J, with 18 bases between. The CDR3, as DNA: TGTGCCAGCAGTGGAGGGGCGGGGCCCAGTTCAGATACGCAGTATTTT. Protein: CASSGGAGPSSDTQYF.

This chain joins TRBV30 and TRBJ1-1; no reliable D call. V was pared by 4 bases and J by 7 bases, with 10 bases between. CDR1 is GTSNPN and CDR2 is SVGIG in the germline V gene (reference sequence). The CDR3 sequence is 11 residues long. CDR3 DNA: TGTGCCTGGACCGGTCGAGTTGAAGCTTTCTTT. It translates to CAWTGRVEAFF.

V is TRBV10-3 and J is TRBJ2-7; TRBD2 matches 9 bases. V trimming: 4 bases; J trimming: 4 bases; junction bases outside the gene matches: 17. The CDR3 runs to 18 residues. Germline CDR1 and CDR2: ENHRY and SYGVKD. The CDR3: CAISAGPFPSREGYEQYF. The CDR3 region has the DNA TGTGCCATCAGTGCGGGCCCCTTTCCCTCGCGGGAGGGTTACGAGCAGTACTTC.

This clone is a singleton in its sample. The CDR3 DNA follows: TGTGCCAGCTTACAGGGAGTTTCTTCACCCCTCCACTTT. Translation gives CASLQGVSSPLHF. The genes are TRBV6-1 and TRBJ1-6, with D maybe TRBD1 (6 bases). V was clipped by 8 bases and J by 9 bases, with 14 bases between them. The CDR3 sequence is 13 residues long. Germline V lookup: CDR1 MNHNS, CDR2 SASEGT.

In regard to this clone: Sequence at one end of the junction differs from germline and may be a read error. V and J are TRBV19 and TRBJ1-4; unclear D gene. The CDR3 is 13 residues long. Germline CDR1 and CDR2: LNHDA and SQIVND (reference sequence). CDR3 in amino acids: CASSNRGNGKLFF. The CDR3 DNA reads TGTGCCAGTAGTAACCGGGGAAATGGAAAACTGTTTTTT. The entire variable domain, with the rest obtained from reference TRBV19 and TRBJ1-4, is as follows: DGGITQSPKYLFRKEGQNVTLSCEQNLNHDAMYWYRQDPGQGLRLIYYSQIVNDFQKGDIAEGYSVSREKKESFPLTVTSAQKNPTAFYLCASSNRGNGKLFFGSGTQLSVL.